This T cell receptor (beta chain) comes out of a study of blood T cell repertoires in COVID-19. Study as a whole: Donors of Cohort 3 who recovered were those that had two negative PCRs, clearance, or symptom resolution. Sites in the United States, Italy and Spain provided acute and convalescent COVID-19 samples.

CDR3 length: 16 residues. Trimming removed 1 base from V and 0 bases from J; junction bases left unmatched: 2. Germline lookup yields CDR1 SGDLS and CDR2 YYNGEE. Libraries were prepared by immunoSEQ multiplex PCR; TCRdb keeps only in-frame clonotypes and omits some of them. The repertoire holds approximately 250,000 clones, with approximately 90% as singletons. The sequencing sample was made of PBMCs or T cells enriched from blood (not recorded which). The V and J genes are TRBV9 and TRBJ2-1; 9 bases align to TRBD2. The source of this sequence is a woman aged 55 to 70 in a cohort exposed to, infected with or recovered from COVID-19 (not recorded which). CDR3 sequence reads: CASSVKTSGSYNEQFF. Here the CDR3 DNA reads TGTGCCAGCAGCGTAAAGACTAGCGGCTCCTACAATGAGCAGTTCTTC.